The 27 T cell receptor beta chains given below trace back to one sample, sequenced in a study of blood T cell repertoires in COVID-19 (dated by TCRdb to about 2020). Libraries came from the immunoSEQ multiplex PCR assay. Drawn from immuneACCESS, this table holds only the in-frame rearrangements with V and J called that TCRdb kept. Clones are partly lost; checked studies trace under half to an unresolved V gene and leave the rest unexplained. This sample comprises some 210,000 clones, 80% of them detected only once. 4.3% of the sample goes to the ten largest clones. Specimen: PBMCs or T cells enriched from blood (not recorded which). The receptor set was obtained from a young man with acute COVID-19.

V usage is TRBV29-1 and J usage is TRBJ1-1; D unresolved. Trimming shortened V by 6 bases and J by 3 bases, and 11 bases separated the two germline ends. The CDR3 loop spans 12 amino acids. The germline gives CDR1 SQVTM, CDR2 ANQGSEA. Here the CDR3 DNA reads TGCAGCGTAAGCGTCTTGGACACTGAAGCTTTCTTT. This sequence encodes CSVSVLDTEAFF.

The rearrangement joins TRBV6-5 to TRBJ1-2; TRBD1 matches at 7 bases. Looked up from germline, CDR1 is MNHEY and CDR2 is SVGAGI. Trimming cost V 4 bases and J 8 bases; bases outside gene matches: 4. The CDR3 totals 12 residues. The CDR3 DNA reads as TGTGCCAGCAGTTGGGACAGATCCGGCTACACCTTC. It is translated as CASSWDRSGYTF.

This chain joins TRBV9 and TRBJ2-5, with D tentatively TRBD2 (6 bases). V gave up 0 bases and J gave up 0 bases, with 9 bases separating them. From germline, CDR1 is SGDLS and CDR2 YYNGEE. The CDR3 is made up of 15 amino acids. The CDR3: CASSVGRGYQETQYF. CDR3 bases: TGTGCCAGCAGCGTAGGGCGGGGCTACCAAGAGACCCAGTACTTC.

The rearrangement uses TRBV11-3 and TRBJ2-5, with D tentatively TRBD2 (5 bases). Trimming took 2 bases from V and 9 from J, leaving 13 bases between them. The CDR3 totals 13 residues. Germline CDR1 SGHNT, CDR2 YENEEA. This CDR3 is CASSLSSQEAQYF. The CDR3 DNA is TGTGCCAGCAGCTTATCTTCCCAGGAGGCCCAGTACTTC.

In its sample, this clone was seen once. As DNA, the CDR3 is TGTGCCATCAGTGATAAATACACTGAAGCTTTCTTT. This codes for CAISDKYTEAFF. The J gene is TRBJ1-1, the V gene TRBV10-3; D not resolved. V gave up 3 bases and J gave up 3 bases, with 5 bases separating them. Germline CDR1 is ENHRY and CDR2 is SYGVKD. This CDR3 has 12 residues.

This clone was found a few times. The chain uses TRBV5-4 and TRBJ1-2, with 7 bases aligning to TRBD1. The CDR3 length is 14 residues. Per the germline V gene, CDR1 is SGHNT and CDR2 is YYREEE (reference sequence). V was clipped by 2 bases and J by 9 bases; unmatched bases: 10. CDR3 loop: CASSFRDRPQSYTF. DNA of the CDR3: TGTGCCAGCAGCTTCCGGGACAGACCTCAGAGCTACACCTTC. The full variable domain, with the rest looked up from reference TRBV5-4 and TRBJ1-2, is ETGVTQSPTHLIKTRGQQVTLRCSSQSGHNTVSWYQQALGQGPQFIFQYYREEENGRGNFPPRFSGLQFPNYSSELNVNALELDDSALYLCASSFRDRPQSYTFGSGTRLTVV.

The J gene is TRBJ2-2, the V gene TRBV5-4; tentatively, D is TRBD2 (6 bases). The CDR3 is 12 residues long. V lost 10 bases and J lost 8, with 15 bases in between. Germline V gene data show CDR1 as SGHNT and CDR2 as YYREEE (reference sequence). CDR3 sequence reads: CAAYAGTGELFF. Written as DNA, the CDR3 is TGTGCCGCATATGCGGGGACTGGGGAGCTGTTTTTT.

The chain links TRBV6-5 to TRBJ1-6; 9 bases align to TRBD1. This CDR3 region has 16 residues. V lost 2 bases to trimming and J lost 8 bases; unmatched junction nucleotides: 7. Looked up from germline, CDR1 is MNHEY and CDR2 is SVGAGI. This chain's CDR3 is CASSYSRTGEYSPLHF. The CDR3 DNA reads as TGTGCCAGCAGTTACAGCCGGACAGGGGAATATTCACCCCTCCACTTT.

This clone was seen only a few times. The V call is TRBV30, the J call TRBJ1-1; 11 positions match TRBD1. Germline CDR1 reads GTSNPN; CDR2 reads SVGIG (reference sequence). The CDR3 runs 14 residues. Trimming took 2 bases from V and 6 from J; bases not matched to a gene: 5. CDR3 in amino acids: CAWSIGTGGSEAFF. The CDR3 DNA is TGTGCCTGGAGTATAGGGACAGGGGGATCTGAAGCTTTCTTT.

The chain uses TRBV9 and TRBJ2-1; D may be TRBD2 (7 bases). This CDR3 is 14 amino acids long. The germline gives CDR1 SGDLS, CDR2 YYNGEE. V was clipped by 4 bases and J by 10 bases, with 18 bases between them. Here the CDR3 reads CASSPRRGEGEQFF. The CDR3 nucleotides read TGTGCCAGCAGCCCCCGAAGGGGGGAGGGGGAGCAGTTCTTC. The variable domain in full, completed from reference TRBV9 and TRBJ2-1, reads DSGVTQTPKHLITATGQRVTLRCSPRSGDLSVYWYQQSLDQGLQFLIQYYNGEERAKGNILERFSAQQFPDLHSELNLSSLELGDSALYFCASSPRRGEGEQFFGPGTRLTVL.

The rearrangement links TRBV24-1 to TRBJ2-3; 8 nucleotides align to TRBD2. Germline CDR1 reads KGHDR; CDR2 reads SFDVKD. The junction had 10 bases not matched to a gene; V was cut back by 9 bases and J by 3 bases. The CDR3 totals 15 residues. In DNA form, the CDR3 reads TGTGCCACCGCCCCCGGGAGGGGGAAGACAGATACGCAGTATTTT. This translates into CATAPGRGKTDTQYF.

This clone is a singleton in its sample. The chain employs TRBV19 and TRBJ2-2, with 7 bases fitting TRBD2. The V segment lost 5 bases and the J segment 4 bases; nucleotides outside the gene matches: 7. Germline V gene lookup returns CDR1 LNHDA and CDR2 SQIVND (reference sequence). This CDR3 contains 15 residues. The CDR3 nucleotides are TGTGCCAGTAGTGGCACGAGGGAGGGCACCGGGGAGCTGTTTTTT. Protein product: CASSGTREGTGELFF.

V is TRBV7-9 and J is TRBJ2-7; a possible D gene is TRBD2 (6 bases). V was clipped by 1 base and J by 6 bases, with 10 bases between them. The CDR3 loop spans 13 amino acids. Germline V gives CDR1 SEHNR, CDR2 FQNEAQ (reference sequence). The CDR3 region is CASSLEWRGEQYF. The CDR3 DNA is TGTGCCAGCAGCTTAGAGTGGAGGGGCGAGCAGTACTTC.

The chain uses TRBV2 and TRBJ1-1; TRBD1 aligns across 10 bases. The junction had 7 bases not matched to a gene; V was cut back by 6 bases and J by 6 bases. CDR1 is SNHLY and CDR2 is FYNNEI in the germline V gene. CDR3 length equals 14 residues. CDR3 sequence (DNA): TGTGCCAGCAGCGGACCTGGACAGGGGGCTGAAGCTTTCTTT. Translated, it gives CASSGPGQGAEAFF. The full variable domain, rest sourced from reference TRBV2 and TRBJ1-1, is EPEVTQTPSHQVTQMGQEVILRCVPISNHLYFYWYRQILGQKVEFLVSFYNNEISEKSEIFDDQFSVERPDGSNFTLKIRSTKLEDSAMYFCASSGPGQGAEAFFGQGTRLTVV.

CDR3 amino acids: CASSIQGQGIYTEAFF. The CDR3 region has the DNA TGTGCCAGTAGTATACAGGGACAGGGGATCTACACTGAAGCTTTCTTT. The chain links TRBV19 to TRBJ1-1; 10 bases line up with TRBD1. Germline assignment: CDR1 LNHDA and CDR2 SQIVND (reference sequence). CDR3 size: 16 residues. The V gene end was trimmed by 2 bases and the J gene end by 3 bases; junction bases not matched to a gene: 6.

The chain combines TRBV11-3 with TRBJ2-1; 8 positions match TRBD2. The junction had 5 bases not matched to a gene; V was cut back by 1 base and J by 9 bases. The CDR3 is 14 amino acids. Germline values: CDR1 SGHNT, CDR2 YENEEA. The CDR3 region has the DNA TGTGCCAGCAGCTTAGTTCGGGGGGGTGGTGAGCAGTTCTTC. Its translation is CASSLVRGGGEQFF.

The J gene is TRBJ1-2, the V gene TRBV15; D might be TRBD1 (5 bases). The CDR3 totals 16 residues. CDR1 LNHNV and CDR2 YYDKDF come from the germline V gene (reference sequence). Trimming took off 0 bases at V and 8 bases at J, with 19 bases between the two ends. The DNA for the CDR3 is TGTGCCACCAGCAGAGATCCAACAGGCCGTCGAGGAGGCTACACCTTC. It is translated as CATSRDPTGRRGGYTF.

The rearrangement links TRBV6-6 to TRBJ1-5, with D maybe TRBD1 (5 bases). The CDR3 runs 18 residues. V gave up 5 bases and J gave up 7 bases, with 27 bases separating them. Germline-derived CDR1 and CDR2 are MNHNY and SVGAGI (reference sequence). CDR3 sequence reads: CASSRGGGSLASEQPQHF. CDR3 nucleotides: TGTGCCAGCAGTCGGGGGGGAGGGTCCTTGGCATCTGAGCAGCCCCAGCATTTT.

J is TRBJ2-5 and V is TRBV4-1; 7 bases align to TRBD1. The CDR3 is 14 residues long. The V gene's germline CDR1 is MGHRA and CDR2 YSYEKL. J gave up 3 bases and V 0 bases, and 1 base lay outside the gene matches. The CDR3 DNA reads TGCGCCAGCAGCCAAGAAGGGACAGAAGAGACCCAGTACTTC. It yields the protein CASSQEGTEETQYF.

V usage is TRBV3-1 (or the pseudogene TRBV3-2) and J usage is TRBJ1-2; D remains ambiguous. Germline-derived CDR1 and CDR2 are LGHDT and YNNKEL (reference sequence). This CDR3 contains 14 residues. Trimming shortened V by 2 bases and J by 5 bases, and 12 bases separated the two germline ends. CDR3 loop: CASSQNERGYGYTF. The DNA of the CDR3 is TGTGCCAGCAGCCAAAATGAACGAGGTTATGGCTACACCTTC.

This chain joins TRBV5-1 and TRBJ2-2, with D tentatively TRBD1 (5 bases). Germline V gene data show CDR1 as SGHRS and CDR2 as YFSETQ. The CDR3 covers 13 residues. Trimming shortened V by 3 bases and J by 6 bases, and 9 bases separated the two germline ends. The CDR3: CASSSDSPGELFF. The CDR3 region has the DNA TGCGCCAGCAGCTCCGACAGCCCCGGGGAGCTGTTTTTT.

The chain carries TRBV9 and TRBJ2-5; D is ambiguous. This CDR3 has 14 residues. The germline V gene has CDR1 SGDLS and CDR2 YYNGEE. V lost 3 bases, J lost 1 base, and 10 bases lay in between. The CDR3 nucleotides are TGTGCCAGCAGCGCGGGTACGGGCCAAGAGACCCAGTACTTC. It codes for CASSAGTGQETQYF.

This chain connects TRBV6-5 to TRBJ1-1; no reliable D call. From germline, CDR1 is MNHEY and CDR2 SVGAGI. The V gene lost 0 bases and the J gene lost 0 bases, with 11 bases spanning the gap. The CDR3 is 16 residues long. The CDR3 loop reads CASSYSFGSMNTEAFF. The CDR3 DNA follows: TGTGCCAGCAGTTACTCCTTCGGTTCCATGAACACTGAAGCTTTCTTT.

This clone was detected only once. The rearrangement joins TRBV9 to TRBJ1-3; D gene ambiguous. V was pared by 0 bases and J by 0 bases, with 10 bases between. This CDR3 has 16 amino acids. CDR1 is SGDLS, CDR2 YYNGEE, per germline. The CDR3 DNA sequence: TGTGCCAGCAGCGTAGAGATGGCATACTCTGGAAACACCATATATTTT. Its protein product is CASSVEMAYSGNTIYF. The full variable domain, completed using reference TRBV9 and TRBJ1-3, is DSGVTQTPKHLITATGQRVTLRCSPRSGDLSVYWYQQSLDQGLQFLIQYYNGEERAKGNILERFSAQQFPDLHSELNLSSLELGDSALYFCASSVEMAYSGNTIYFGEGSWLTVV.

The J gene is TRBJ2-5, the V gene TRBV5-5; D gene unclear. Trimming removed 1 base from V and 4 bases from J, with 8 bases in between. Germline loops: CDR1 SGHKS, CDR2 YYEKEE (reference sequence). The CDR3 is made up of 13 amino acids. The CDR3 spells CASSLIWAETQYF. The CDR3 DNA reads TGTGCCAGCAGCTTGATCTGGGCAGAGACCCAGTACTTC.

The chain joins TRBV9 to TRBJ2-1; maybe TRBD2 (6 bases). V dropped 4 bases and J dropped 6 bases, with 17 bases sitting between them. The length of the CDR3 is 15 residues. Looked up from germline, CDR1 is SGDLS and CDR2 is YYNGEE. The chain's CDR3 is CASSPIGDWGNEQFF. CDR3 DNA sequence: TGTGCCAGCAGCCCAATAGGGGACTGGGGCAATGAGCAGTTCTTC.

This clone has just a few counts. CDR3 region: CASSLTGGAFF. In DNA, the CDR3 is TGTGCCAGCAGTTTAACAGGGGGAGCTTTCTTT. The V gene is TRBV12-3 or TRBV12-4, the J gene TRBJ1-1, with 8 bases fitting TRBD1. J lost 10 bases, V lost 2 bases, and 0 bases had no gene match. This CDR3 comprises 11 residues.